This passage covers 19 T cell receptor beta chains from one sample sequenced in a study of cytomegalovirus exposure and HLA in healthy donors. The PCR employed 60 Vbeta primers together with 13 Jbeta primers. Data came from immunoSEQ multiplex PCR; TCRdb stores just in-frame clones and leaves some out. Of about 71,000 clones detected, approximately 70% appear once; the ten largest clones hold roughly 9.7%. The sample taken for sequencing was PBMCs. These receptors were collected from a woman in her forties or fifties in good health and CMV-seropositive.

The rearrangement joins TRBV30 to TRBJ1-1, with D maybe TRBD1 (5 bases). This CDR3 comprises 14 residues. The V gene lost 0 bases and the J gene lost 5 bases, with 13 bases spanning the gap. Per the germline V gene, CDR1 is GTSNPN and CDR2 is SVGIG (reference sequence). CDR3 sequence reads: CAWSVPWGGTEAFF. CDR3 sequence (DNA): TGTGCCTGGAGTGTACCTTGGGGGGGGACTGAAGCTTTCTTT.

This sequence joins TRBV6-1 and TRBJ1-3; 9 positions agree with TRBD1. With V trimmed by 8 bases and J by 7 bases, 6 bases remained unmatched. This CDR3 is built from 13 residues. Per the germline V gene, CDR1 is MNHNS and CDR2 is SASEGT. CDR3 coding DNA: TGTGCCAGCTCTAGACAGGGGGGTAACACCATATATTTT. This translates into CASSRQGGNTIYF.

This clone was detected only a few times. The chain has TRBV10-1 and TRBJ2-7, with a possible D match to TRBD2 (6 bases). The CDR3 is 17 amino acids. Germline lookup yields CDR1 WNHNN and CDR2 SYGVQD (reference sequence). Between the trimmed V and J ends, which lost 0 bases and 3 bases, there was a span of 18 bases. The DNA of the CDR3 is TGCGCCAGCAGTGAGTCGCTGTCAGGAGGGACGTTCTACGAGCAGTACTTC. Its translation: CASSESLSGGTFYEQYF.

The gene calls are TRBV7-6 and TRBJ2-5, with 9 bases identical to TRBD2. CDR1 SGHVS and CDR2 FNYEAQ come from the germline V gene. V shed 3 bases and J 4 bases; nucleotides not matched to a gene: 6. The CDR3 loop spans 15 amino acids. CDR3 nucleotides: TGTGCCAGCAGCTTTGGCGGGGGGGCTGTAGAGACCCAGTACTTC. Its translation is CASSFGGGAVETQYF. Full variable domain (remainder filled in from reference TRBV7-6 and TRBJ2-5): GAGVSQSPRYKVTKRGQDVALRCDPISGHVSLYWYRQALGQGPEFLTYFNYEAQQDKSGLPNDRFSAERPEGSISTLTIQRTEQRDSAMYRCASSFGGGAVETQYFGPGTRLLVL.

The chain links TRBV10-3 to TRBJ2-7; 8 positions match TRBD2. V was clipped by 5 bases and J by 5 bases; unmatched bases: 11. CDR3 length: 15 amino acids. Germline lookup yields CDR1 ENHRY and CDR2 SYGVKD. The CDR3 loop is CAISPSVSSGDEQYF. In nucleotides, the CDR3 is TGTGCCATCAGTCCCTCGGTGAGTAGCGGGGACGAGCAGTACTTC.

This chain uses TRBV5-4 with TRBJ2-3; 12 positions agree with TRBD1. The CDR3 has 15 residues. In germline, CDR1 is SGHNT, CDR2 YYREEE (reference sequence). V trimming: 3 bases; J trimming: 4 bases; junction bases outside the gene matches: 3. The CDR3 loop is CASSWGQGAPDTQYF. CDR3 sequence (DNA): TGTGCCAGCAGCTGGGGACAGGGGGCTCCAGATACGCAGTATTTT.

J is TRBJ2-7 and V is TRBV7-3; 7 nucleotides match TRBD1. The V segment lost 3 bases and the J segment 0 bases; nucleotides outside the gene matches: 5. Looked up from germline, CDR1 is SGHTA and CDR2 is FQGTGA. CDR3 length: 15 amino acids. The CDR3 sequence is CASSFGGQSSYEQYF. CDR3 nucleotides: TGTGCCAGCAGCTTTGGGGGACAGAGCTCCTACGAGCAGTACTTC.

The rearrangement links TRBV6-5 to TRBJ1-1; D call uncertain. Trimming removed 5 bases at V and 5 bases at J, with 15 bases between. Looked up from germline, CDR1 is MNHEY and CDR2 is SVGAGI. The CDR3 length is 14 residues. The chain's CDR3 is CASSHTLDGTEAFF. In DNA, the CDR3 is TGTGCCAGCAGTCATACGTTAGACGGGACTGAAGCTTTCTTT.

The rearrangement uses TRBV11-2 and TRBJ1-1; D is unresolved. The CDR3 sequence is 13 residues long. Germline V gene sequence: CDR1 SGHAT, CDR2 FQNNGV. The ends were cut back, 5 bases at V and 3 bases at J, with 10 bases in the middle. CDR3 sequence: CASSIRVDTEAFF. The CDR3 DNA sequence: TGTGCCAGCAGCATTCGGGTCGACACTGAAGCTTTCTTT.

This clone was seen only a few times. The rearrangement joins TRBV12-5 to TRBJ2-1, with a weak D call TRBD2 (6 bases). There are 16 residues in the CDR3. Trimming took 6 bases from V and 12 from J, leaving 27 bases between them. Germline lookup yields CDR1 LGHNT and CDR2 FRNRAP. CDR3 in amino acids: CASGPTASLRDGGQFF. CDR3 sequence (DNA): TGTGCTAGTGGCCCCACCGCTAGCCTACGGGACGGGGGGCAGTTCTTC.

The V and J genes are TRBV2 and TRBJ2-7, with 13 bases matching TRBD2. CDR1 and CDR2 from the germline V gene are SNHLY and FYNNEI. The CDR3 loop spans 17 amino acids. Trimming at V came to 5 bases and at J to 4 bases, leaving 11 bases not matched to a gene. CDR3 in amino acids: CASSSPTSGGERYEQYF. CDR3 in DNA: TGTGCCAGCAGTTCCCCAACTAGCGGGGGGGAACGGTACGAGCAGTACTTC.

The rearrangement links TRBV4-3 to TRBJ2-5; 8 bases match TRBD1. In germline, CDR1 is LGHNA, CDR2 YSLEER. There are 13 residues in the CDR3. The J segment lost 5 bases and the V segment lost 1 base, leaving 0 bases of the junction unmatched. The CDR3 sequence is CASSQGQGETQYF. The DNA for the CDR3 is TGCGCCAGCAGCCAAGGACAGGGGGAGACCCAGTACTTC.

V and J are TRBV27 and TRBJ2-5; 7 bases line up with TRBD1. Per germline, CDR1 MNHEY and CDR2 SMNVEV (reference sequence). This CDR3 has 15 residues. The V segment lost 6 bases and the J segment 5 bases; nucleotides outside the gene matches: 12. The CDR3 DNA sequence: TGTGCCAGCAGGGACACAGGGGACGTGATCGAGACCCAGTACTTC. It is translated as CASRDTGDVIETQYF.

The chain couples TRBV2 to TRBJ2-3; a possible D gene is TRBD2 (7 bases). Germline CDR1 SNHLY, CDR2 FYNNEI. Trimming cost V 6 bases and J 8 bases, with 15 bases left between them. The CDR3 has 13 residues. The CDR3 sequence: CASRSGGGGTQYF. The CDR3 DNA reads as TGTGCCAGCAGGTCGGGGGGAGGGGGTACGCAGTATTTT.

The chain employs TRBV5-4 and TRBJ1-2, with TRBD1 matching over 7 bases. J gave up 8 bases and V 0 bases, and 7 bases lay outside the gene matches. Germline CDR1 SGHNT, CDR2 YYREEE (reference sequence). This CDR3 has 14 residues. The CDR3 nucleotides are TGTGCCAGCAGCTTGGAAACAGGGGATTGGGGCTACACCTTC. It codes for CASSLETGDWGYTF.

The V and J genes are TRBV6-5 and TRBJ1-5; 7 positions agree with TRBD1. Looked up from germline, CDR1 is MNHEY and CDR2 is SVGAGI. Germline trimming cut 6 bases from V and 2 bases from J; bases unmatched to any gene: 4. This CDR3 has 14 amino acids. CDR3 sequence reads: CASRFDRGNQPQHF. CDR3 sequence (DNA): TGTGCCAGCAGGTTCGACAGGGGCAATCAGCCCCAGCATTTT.

The chain recombines TRBV15 with TRBJ2-7; D is possibly TRBD2 (6 bases). From germline, CDR1 is LNHNV and CDR2 YYDKDF (reference sequence). The CDR3 consists of 16 residues. The ends were cut back, 0 bases at V and 2 bases at J, with 14 bases in the middle. CDR3 nucleotide sequence: TGTGCCACCAGCAGAGATGGGGAGGCCAAGGCCTACGAGCAGTACTTC. Its protein is CATSRDGEAKAYEQYF.

The chain uses TRBV9 and TRBJ2-5, with 8 nucleotides matching TRBD1. CDR3 size: 14 residues. The V and J ends lost 3 bases and 4 bases, in that order; junction bases with no gene match: 5. Germline values: CDR1 SGDLS, CDR2 YYNGEE. The CDR3: CASSGGQGGETQYF. As DNA, the CDR3 is TGTGCCAGCAGCGGAGGACAGGGAGGAGAGACCCAGTACTTC.

This clone was counted a few times. The J gene is TRBJ2-1, the V gene TRBV10-3, with D tentatively TRBD1 (6 bases). V lost 6 bases and J 5 bases, leaving 17 bases between the germline ends. This CDR3 spans 15 amino acids. Germline values: CDR1 ENHRY, CDR2 SYGVKD. DNA of the CDR3: TGTGCCATCAGCACTGCAGGGGACACACACAATGAGCAGTTCTTC. Protein sequence: CAISTAGDTHNEQFF.